This T cell receptor beta chain was identified during a study of blood T cell repertoires in COVID-19. The table came from immunoSEQ multiplex PCR; TCRdb's copy has only in-frame clones and leaves some out. Of over 150,000 clones in the sample, over 80% were seen once. The sample comprised peripheral blood. The TCR sequence derives from a woman in her fifties or sixties with acute or convalescent COVID-19.

CDR3 protein: CASSQGQEGPYEQYF. DNA for the CDR3: TGCGCCAGCAGCCAGGGACAGGAGGGACCCTACGAGCAGTACTTC. The chain has TRBV4-1 and TRBJ2-7; 8 positions match TRBD1. The germline V gene encodes CDR1 MGHRA and CDR2 YSYEKL. The CDR3 sequence is 15 residues long. The V and J ends lost 3 bases and 2 bases, in that order; junction bases with no gene match: 6.